Below, 29 T cell receptor beta chains from the same sample are listed, as sequenced in a study of blood T cell repertoires in COVID-19. Produced via immunoSEQ multiplex PCR; TCRdb's table is partial and in-frame only. The sample records 250,000 or so clones, about 88% being singletons. The sample consisted of peripheral blood. These receptors originate from a woman aged 35 to 49 who had recovered from COVID-19.

The V call is TRBV10-3, the J call TRBJ1-1; no clear D. V lost 0 bases to trimming and J lost 6 bases, with 8 bases between them. There are 13 residues in the CDR3. Germline CDR1 and CDR2: ENHRY and SYGVKD. CDR3 amino acids: CAISESMRAEAFF. CDR3 in DNA: TGTGCCATCAGTGAGTCGATGAGGGCTGAAGCTTTCTTT.

The chain links TRBV19 to TRBJ2-7; D call uncertain. The germline V gene has CDR1 LNHDA and CDR2 SQIVND (reference sequence). CDR3 size: 11 residues. Trimming cost V 7 bases and J 7 bases, with 11 bases left between them. The CDR3 spells CASKGGGEQYF. The DNA for the CDR3 is TGTGCCAGTAAAGGCGGCGGAGAGCAGTACTTC.

The rearrangement uses TRBV6-2 or TRBV6-3 and TRBJ1-2; 7 bases agree with TRBD1. The trim removed 6 bases at V and 5 bases at J, leaving 6 bases unmatched. This CDR3 comprises 13 residues. Germline CDR1 and CDR2: MNHEY and SVGEGT. The CDR3 DNA follows: TGTGCCAGCAGCGAACAGGGGAGGTATGGCTACACCTTC. Its translation is CASSEQGRYGYTF.

This chain connects TRBV27 to TRBJ2-7; perhaps TRBD1 as D (5 bases). V gave up 5 bases and J gave up 4 bases, with 12 bases separating them. CDR1 and CDR2 (germline): MNHEY, SMNVEV (reference sequence). The CDR3 covers 13 residues. The CDR3 loop reads CASSPYDRYEQYF. The CDR3 nucleotides read TGTGCCAGCAGTCCCTACGACAGATACGAGCAGTACTTC.

The chain carries TRBV12-5 and TRBJ2-2, with 9 bases matching TRBD1. CDR3 length: 18 residues. V was clipped by 2 bases and J by 2 bases; unmatched bases: 9. Germline V CDR1 and CDR2: LGHNT, FRNRAP. CDR3 sequence reads: CASGLRSRDRDNTGELFF. CDR3 DNA sequence: TGTGCTAGTGGTTTGAGGTCCCGGGACAGGGATAACACCGGGGAGCTGTTTTTT.

The V and J genes are TRBV27 and TRBJ1-4; 7 nucleotides agree with TRBD1. The CDR3 has 13 amino acids. From germline, CDR1 is MNHEY and CDR2 SMNVEV (reference sequence). The ends lost 6 bases at V and 8 bases at J; junction bases unmatched: 6. CDR3 in DNA: TGTGCCAGCAGCCGAGGGGGCGGCGAAAAACTGTTTTTT. Protein product: CASSRGGGEKLFF.

For this clone: The junction and the germline gene differ at one end; a read error may be behind it. Different DNA sequences within this sample yield the same CDR3. V is TRBV6-1 and J is TRBJ2-5, with D possibly TRBD2 on 6 matching bases. CDR1 is MNHNS, CDR2 SASEGT, per germline. The CDR3 totals 14 residues. The DNA for the CDR3 is TGTGCTAGCAGTGATCGGTCCGGGAGAGGGACCCAGTACTTC. Amino acid sequence: CASSDRSGRGTQYF.

The chain couples TRBV9 to TRBJ2-3; TRBD2 matches at 9 bases. There are 17 residues in the CDR3. Trimming took 4 bases from V and 1 from J; bases not matched to a gene: 10. Germline values: CDR1 SGDLS, CDR2 YYNGEE. The DNA for the CDR3 is TGTGCCAGCAGCAACAACCCCCGACTAGCGGGCACAGATACGCAGTATTTT. This translates into CASSNNPRLAGTDTQYF.

This rearrangement joins TRBV14 to TRBJ1-1, with D unclear. The CDR3 loop spans 11 amino acids. Germline lookup yields CDR1 SGHDN and CDR2 FVKESK. Trimming stripped 4 bases from V and 11 bases from J, with 11 bases between. In DNA, the CDR3 is TGTGCCAGCAGCCCCCAAGTTGGCGCTTTCTTT. Protein: CASSPQVGAFF.

About this clone itself: Other DNA sequences of this sample code for an identical CDR3. This chain uses TRBV30 with TRBJ2-7, with TRBD2 matching 8 bases. V trimming: 2 bases; J trimming: 2 bases; junction bases outside the gene matches: 5. Germline loops: CDR1 GTSNPN, CDR2 SVGIG (reference sequence). The CDR3 runs to 14 residues. The CDR3 reads CAWSSAGGPYEQYF. The CDR3 region has the DNA TGTGCCTGGAGTTCCGCGGGAGGCCCCTACGAGCAGTACTTC.

This chain joins TRBV27 and TRBJ2-5; TRBD2 aligns across 11 bases. This CDR3 region has 16 residues. Germline assignment: CDR1 MNHEY and CDR2 SMNVEV (reference sequence). The ends lost 6 bases at V and 5 bases at J; junction bases unmatched: 11. The CDR3 nucleotides read TGTGCCAGCAGCCTAGGGCTAGCGGGAGGCTGGGAGACCCAGTACTTC. Its protein is CASSLGLAGGWETQYF.

The rearrangement links TRBV29-1 to TRBJ2-1; the match to TRBD2 covers 12 bases. This CDR3 comprises 15 residues. The trim removed 4 bases at V and 0 bases at J, leaving 1 base unmatched. Looked up from germline, CDR1 is SQVTM and CDR2 is ANQGSEA. The CDR3 bases are TGCAGCGTTGGGACTAGCGGGACCTCCTACAATGAGCAGTTCTTC. This codes for CSVGTSGTSYNEQFF.

V usage is TRBV11-2 and J usage is TRBJ1-2; TRBD1 matches at 8 bases. The CDR3 is made up of 15 amino acids. Trimming removed 0 bases from V and 4 bases from J; junction bases left unmatched: 4. In germline, CDR1 is SGHAT, CDR2 FQNNGV. In DNA form, the CDR3 reads TGTGCCAGCAGCTTAGAAGCAGGGACAGGCTATGGCTACACCTTC. This encodes CASSLEAGTGYGYTF.

V usage is TRBV18 and J usage is TRBJ1-5, with TRBD1 matching over 8 bases. Trimming removed 0 bases from V and 0 bases from J; junction bases left unmatched: 13. The CDR3 contains 20 residues. CDR1 and CDR2 (germline): KGHSH, LQKENI. The CDR3 is CASSPPSGGPGGYSNQPQHF. CDR3 nucleotides: TGTGCCAGCTCACCACCGTCTGGGGGGCCAGGGGGCTATAGCAATCAGCCCCAGCATTTT. Filled out from reference TRBV18 and TRBJ1-5, the complete variable domain reads NAGVMQNPRHLVRRRGQEARLRCSPMKGHSHVYWYRQLPEEGLKFMVYLQKENIIDESGMPKERFSAEFPKEGPSILRIQQVVRGDSAAYFCASSPPSGGPGGYSNQPQHFGDGTRLSIL.

The chain carries TRBV5-8 and TRBJ1-1; TRBD1 might be the D (6 bases). This CDR3 is 16 amino acids long. Trimming shortened V by 0 bases and J by 3 bases, and 15 bases separated the two germline ends. Germline lookup yields CDR1 SGHTS and CDR2 YDEGEE. The chain's CDR3 is CASSLVTGWWDTEAFF. The CDR3 coding sequence is TGTGCCAGCAGCTTGGTTACAGGGTGGTGGGACACTGAAGCTTTCTTT.

The V call is TRBV5-5, the J call TRBJ1-2; 7 bases align to TRBD1. V dropped 4 bases and J dropped 0; count of bases not matched to a gene: 3. Germline V lookup: CDR1 SGHKS, CDR2 YYEKEE (reference sequence). The CDR3 contains 14 residues. CDR3 coding DNA: TGTGCCAGCAGCCCCGGGACAGCTAACTATGGCTACACCTTC. Its protein is CASSPGTANYGYTF.

The V call is TRBV18, the J call TRBJ1-4; 10 bases are a match to TRBD1. This CDR3 has 13 amino acids. Germline loops: CDR1 KGHSH, CDR2 LQKENI. V shed 6 bases and J 7 bases; nucleotides not matched to a gene: 2. CDR3 sequence: CASSRTGGEKLFF. The CDR3 DNA reads TGTGCCAGCTCCCGGACAGGGGGTGAAAAACTGTTTTTT.

This sequence joins TRBV15 and TRBJ2-1, with no clear D. Germline V gene lookup returns CDR1 LNHNV and CDR2 YYDKDF (reference sequence). The CDR3 length is 13 residues. The V end lost 0 bases, the J end lost 5 bases, and 5 bases lay between the germline ends. The CDR3 sequence is CATSRDLNNEQFF. The CDR3 region has the DNA TGTGCCACCAGCAGAGATTTAAACAATGAGCAGTTCTTC.

In its sample, this clone was seen once. The rearrangement uses TRBV3-1 (or the pseudogene TRBV3-2) and TRBJ2-5, with D tentatively TRBD2 (6 bases). The CDR3 consists of 15 residues. Between the trimmed V and J ends, which lost 5 bases and 5 bases, there was a span of 18 bases. The germline CDR1 and CDR2 sequences are LGHDT and YNNKEL (reference sequence). The CDR3: CASSRIGGSGETQYF. The CDR3 DNA is TGTGCCAGCAGCAGAATTGGGGGGAGTGGGGAGACCCAGTACTTC.

The V call is TRBV6-5, the J call TRBJ2-5, with TRBD1 matching 7 bases. CDR3 length equals 16 residues. V gave up 2 bases and J gave up 1 base; unmatched junction bases: 7. Looked up from germline, CDR1 is MNHEY and CDR2 is SVGAGI. CDR3 nucleotides: TGTGCCAGCAGTTACGGACAGGCCAGCTCCCAAGAGACCCAGTACTTC. This gives the protein CASSYGQASSQETQYF.

The J gene is TRBJ2-5, the V gene TRBV14; D possibly corresponds to TRBD1 (5 bases). The CDR3 covers 14 residues. With 0 bases removed from V and 5 bases from J, the gap between germline ends came to 10 bases. Germline V gives CDR1 SGHDN, CDR2 FVKESK. CDR3 residues: CASSQDRARETQYF. The CDR3 DNA sequence: TGTGCCAGCAGCCAAGACAGGGCCCGCGAGACCCAGTACTTC.

V and J are TRBV9 and TRBJ2-2; D is ambiguous. The V end lost 0 bases, the J end lost 6 bases, and 9 bases lay between the germline ends. Looked up from germline, CDR1 is SGDLS and CDR2 is YYNGEE. This CDR3 is 14 amino acids long. CDR3 sequence: CASSVAAGAGELFF. The CDR3 bases are TGTGCCAGCAGCGTAGCGGCAGGCGCCGGGGAGCTGTTTTTT.

This chain connects TRBV6-4 to TRBJ1-2; TRBD1 agrees at 10 bases. The CDR3 loop spans 16 amino acids. V lost 6 bases and J lost 8; bases outside the gene matches: 15. Per germline, CDR1 MRHNA and CDR2 SNTAGT. For the CDR3, the DNA is TGTGCCAGCAGAGACACCGGGACAGGGGCCCCTATCGGCTACACCTTC. It encodes CASRDTGTGAPIGYTF.

This clone was found a few times. Other DNA sequences in the sample encode the same CDR3. The chain has TRBV19 and TRBJ1-1; tentative D call: TRBD1 (5 bases). The CDR3 extends over 12 amino acids. Germline values: CDR1 LNHDA, CDR2 SQIVND (reference sequence). V was cut by 3 bases and J by 4 bases, with 6 bases left in between. The DNA for the CDR3 is TGTGCCAGTAGTATGGGGGGCACTGAAGCTTTCTTT. Its translation: CASSMGGTEAFF.

This clone was found many times. The chain carries TRBV7-9 and TRBJ2-2; 12 bases line up with TRBD2. Trimming removed 4 bases from V and 3 bases from J; junction bases left unmatched: 0. Germline V gene sequence: CDR1 SEHNR, CDR2 FQNEAQ (reference sequence). This CDR3 has 15 amino acids. The DNA for the CDR3 is TGTGCCAGCAGCTCTAGCGGGAGGGACACCGGGGAGCTGTTTTTT. This encodes CASSSSGRDTGELFF. The entire variable domain, with the rest obtained from reference TRBV7-9 and TRBJ2-2, is as follows: DTGVSQNPRHKITKRGQNVTFRCDPISEHNRLYWYRQTLGQGPEFLTYFQNEAQLEKSRLLSDRFSAERPKGSFSTLEIQRTEQGDSAMYLCASSSSGRDTGELFFGEGSRLTVL.

The chain links TRBV27 to TRBJ2-3; 9 nucleotides match TRBD2. V was pared by 6 bases and J by 4 bases, with 5 bases of the junction left unmatched. Germline V gene data show CDR1 as MNHEY and CDR2 as SMNVEV (reference sequence). The CDR3 sequence is 14 residues long. The CDR3 coding sequence is TGTGCCAGCAGCGGCGGGAGGGCCGCAGATACGCAGTATTTT. Amino acids: CASSGGRAADTQYF.

V gene TRBV19 combines with J gene TRBJ2-1, with D possibly TRBD1 on 6 matching bases. The CDR3 totals 16 residues. The germline CDR1 and CDR2 sequences are LNHDA and SQIVND (reference sequence). Deletions cut 3 bases from V and 4 bases from J, with 16 bases between. CDR3 in DNA: TGTGCCAGTAGTATGAGCCCCAGGGGTCAGTACAATGAGCAGTTCTTC. Translation gives CASSMSPRGQYNEQFF.

The chain recombines TRBV30 with TRBJ2-5, with D unresolved. CDR3 size: 11 residues. Germline loops: CDR1 GTSNPN, CDR2 SVGIG (reference sequence). Between the trimmed V and J ends, which lost 0 bases and 5 bases, there was a span of 4 bases. The CDR3 loop reads CAWSVTETQYF. The CDR3 DNA is TGTGCCTGGAGTGTGACTGAGACCCAGTACTTC.

V usage is TRBV6-2 or TRBV6-3 and J usage is TRBJ2-7; a weak D match, TRBD1 (6 bases). Trimming took 0 bases from V and 9 from J, leaving 18 bases between them. The germline CDR1 and CDR2 sequences are MNHEY and SVGEGT. The CDR3 runs to 15 residues. CDR3 DNA: TGTGCCAGCAGTTACTCTCCGGACAGAGCGACTGGGCAGTACTTC. Translated: CASSYSPDRATGQYF.